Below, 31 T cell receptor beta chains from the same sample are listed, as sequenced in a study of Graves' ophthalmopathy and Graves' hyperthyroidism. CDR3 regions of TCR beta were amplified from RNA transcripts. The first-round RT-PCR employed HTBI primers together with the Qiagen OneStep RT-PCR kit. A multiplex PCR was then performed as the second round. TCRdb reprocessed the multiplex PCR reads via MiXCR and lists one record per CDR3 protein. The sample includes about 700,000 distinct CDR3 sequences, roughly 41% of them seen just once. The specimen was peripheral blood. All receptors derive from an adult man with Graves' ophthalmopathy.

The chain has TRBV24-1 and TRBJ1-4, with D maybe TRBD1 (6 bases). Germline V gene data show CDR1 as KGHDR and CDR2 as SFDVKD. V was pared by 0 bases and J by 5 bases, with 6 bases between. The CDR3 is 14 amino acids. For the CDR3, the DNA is TGTGCCACCAGTGATTTGAGGGGGAATGAAAAACTGTTTTTT. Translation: CATSDLRGNEKLFF.

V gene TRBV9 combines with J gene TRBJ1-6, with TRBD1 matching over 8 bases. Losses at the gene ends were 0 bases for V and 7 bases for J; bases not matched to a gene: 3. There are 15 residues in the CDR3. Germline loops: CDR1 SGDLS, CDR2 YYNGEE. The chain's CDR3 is CASSVGTGLNSPLHF. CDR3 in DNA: TGTGCCAGCAGCGTAGGGACAGGGTTGAATTCACCCCTCCACTTT. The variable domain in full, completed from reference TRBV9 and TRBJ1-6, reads DSGVTQTPKHLITATGQRVTLRCSPRSGDLSVYWYQQSLDQGLQFLIQYYNGEERAKGNILERFSAQQFPDLHSELNLSSLELGDSALYFCASSVGTGLNSPLHFGNGTRLTVT.

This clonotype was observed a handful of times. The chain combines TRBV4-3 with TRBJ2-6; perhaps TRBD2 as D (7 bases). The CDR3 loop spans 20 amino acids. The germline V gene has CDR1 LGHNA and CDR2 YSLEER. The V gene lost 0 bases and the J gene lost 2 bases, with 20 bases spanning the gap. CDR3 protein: CASSQDGEGGVGPGANVLTF. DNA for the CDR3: TGCGCCAGCAGCCAAGATGGGGAGGGGGGCGTTGGTCCTGGGGCCAACGTCCTGACTTTC.

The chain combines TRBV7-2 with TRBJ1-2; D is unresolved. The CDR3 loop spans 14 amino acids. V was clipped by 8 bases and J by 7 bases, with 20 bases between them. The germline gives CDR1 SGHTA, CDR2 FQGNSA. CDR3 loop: CASSPPGPRGGYTF. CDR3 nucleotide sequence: TGTGCCAGCTCACCACCGGGCCCTAGAGGTGGCTACACCTTC.

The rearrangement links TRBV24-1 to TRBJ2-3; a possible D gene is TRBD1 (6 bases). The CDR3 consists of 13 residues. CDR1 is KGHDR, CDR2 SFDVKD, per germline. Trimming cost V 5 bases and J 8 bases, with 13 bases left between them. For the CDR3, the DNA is TGTGCCACCAGTGTAAGGACAGTTGGTACGCAGTATTTT. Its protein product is CATSVRTVGTQYF.

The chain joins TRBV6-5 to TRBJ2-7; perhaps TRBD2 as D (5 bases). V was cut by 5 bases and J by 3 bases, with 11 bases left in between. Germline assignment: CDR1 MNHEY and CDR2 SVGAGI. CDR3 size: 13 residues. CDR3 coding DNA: TGTGCCAGCAGTGCCGGGAACAACTACGAGCAGTACTTC. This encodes CASSAGNNYEQYF.

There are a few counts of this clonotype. CDR3 amino acids: CASSEVLLYEQYF. CDR3 bases: TGTGCCAGCAGTGAAGTTCTCCTCTACGAGCAGTACTTC. The V call is TRBV6-1, the J call TRBJ2-7; D unclear. The germline gives CDR1 MNHNS, CDR2 SASEGT. V gave up 1 base and J gave up 3 bases, with 7 bases separating them. The CDR3 contains 13 residues.

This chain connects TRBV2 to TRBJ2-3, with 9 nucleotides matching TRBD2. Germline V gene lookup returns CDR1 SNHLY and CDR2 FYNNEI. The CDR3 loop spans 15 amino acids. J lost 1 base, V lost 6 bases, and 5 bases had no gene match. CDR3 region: CASSYERGGTDTQYF. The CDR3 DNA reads TGTGCCAGCAGCTACGAGCGGGGGGGCACAGATACGCAGTATTTT.

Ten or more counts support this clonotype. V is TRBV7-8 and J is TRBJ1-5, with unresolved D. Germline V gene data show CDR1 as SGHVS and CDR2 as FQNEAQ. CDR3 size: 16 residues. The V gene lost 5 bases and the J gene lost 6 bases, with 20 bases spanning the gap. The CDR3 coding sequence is TGTGCCAGCAGCCCGAAACTTTCGGTGTTTTCTCAGCCCCAGCATTTT. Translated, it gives CASSPKLSVFSQPQHF.

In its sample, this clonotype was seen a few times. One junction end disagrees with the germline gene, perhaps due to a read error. The CDR3 spells CASSYSRGGVYGYTF. The CDR3 nucleotides are TGTGCCAGCAGTTACTCGAGAGGGGGCGTCTATGGCTACACCTTC. This rearrangement joins TRBV10-3 to TRBJ1-2; 7 nucleotides agree with TRBD1. Germline loops: CDR1 ENHRY, CDR2 SYGVKD. CDR3 length: 15 residues.

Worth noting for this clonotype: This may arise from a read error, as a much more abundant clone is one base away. The CDR3 sequence: CASSFGLRGPPLHF. For the CDR3, the DNA is TGTGCCAGCAGCTTCGGGCTCAGAGGGCCACCCCTCCACTTT. The chain uses TRBV11-2 and TRBJ1-6; no clear D gene. The germline V and J ends were trimmed by 3 bases and 11 bases, with 14 bases remaining between them. The CDR3 is 14 residues long. Germline V gene sequence: CDR1 SGHAT, CDR2 FQNNGV.

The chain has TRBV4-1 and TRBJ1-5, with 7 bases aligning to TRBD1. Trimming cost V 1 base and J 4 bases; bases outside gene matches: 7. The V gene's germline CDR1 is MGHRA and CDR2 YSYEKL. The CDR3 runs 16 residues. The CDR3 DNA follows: TGCGCCAGCAGCCAAGGGACGACAGGGAGGAATCAGCCCCAGCATTTT. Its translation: CASSQGTTGRNQPQHF.

Here the CDR3 DNA reads TGTGCCACCAGTGATTTACCTAGCGGGGGGCGGGCCCAGTACTTC. Translating gives CATSDLPSGGRAQYF. The chain combines TRBV24-1 with TRBJ2-5; 11 positions match TRBD2. V lost 1 base, J lost 9 bases, and 6 bases stayed unmatched. Per germline, CDR1 KGHDR and CDR2 SFDVKD. The CDR3 loop spans 15 amino acids.

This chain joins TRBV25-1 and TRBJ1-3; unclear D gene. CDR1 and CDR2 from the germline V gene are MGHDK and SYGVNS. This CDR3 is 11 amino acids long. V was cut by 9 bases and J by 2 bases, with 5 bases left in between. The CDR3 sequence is CAREAGNTIYF. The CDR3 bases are TGTGCCAGGGAAGCTGGAAACACCATATATTTT.

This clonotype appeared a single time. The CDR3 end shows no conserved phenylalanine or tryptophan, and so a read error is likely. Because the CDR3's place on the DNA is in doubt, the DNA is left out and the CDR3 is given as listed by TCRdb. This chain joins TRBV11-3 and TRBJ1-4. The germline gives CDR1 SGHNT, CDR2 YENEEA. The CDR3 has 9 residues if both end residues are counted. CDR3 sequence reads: CASSLAGGY.

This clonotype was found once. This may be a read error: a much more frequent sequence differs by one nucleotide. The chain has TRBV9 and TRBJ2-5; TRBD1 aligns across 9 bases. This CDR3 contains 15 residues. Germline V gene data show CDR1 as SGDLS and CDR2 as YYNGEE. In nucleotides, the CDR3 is TGTGCCAGCAGTCAACAGGGGGCGCCCCAAGGGACCCAGTACTTC. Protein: CASSQQGAPQGTQYF.

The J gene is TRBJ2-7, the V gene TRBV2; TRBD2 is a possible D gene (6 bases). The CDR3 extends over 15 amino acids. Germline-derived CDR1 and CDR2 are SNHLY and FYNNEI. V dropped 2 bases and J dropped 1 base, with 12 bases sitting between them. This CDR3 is CASSERAGRSYEQYF. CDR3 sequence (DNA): TGTGCCAGCAGTGAAAGGGCAGGGAGGTCCTACGAGCAGTACTTC.

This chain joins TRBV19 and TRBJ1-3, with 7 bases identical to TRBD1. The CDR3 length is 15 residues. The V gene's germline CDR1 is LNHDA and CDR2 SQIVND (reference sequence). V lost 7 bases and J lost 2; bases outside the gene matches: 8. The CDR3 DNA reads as TGTGCCAGTAAGAAACGGACAGGCGCTGGAAACACCATATATTTT. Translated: CASKKRTGAGNTIYF.

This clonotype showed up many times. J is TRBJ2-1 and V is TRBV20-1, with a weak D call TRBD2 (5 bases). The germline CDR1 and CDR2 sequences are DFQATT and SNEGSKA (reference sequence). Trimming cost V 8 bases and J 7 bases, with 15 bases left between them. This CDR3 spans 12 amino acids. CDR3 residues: CSWDKGVNEQFF. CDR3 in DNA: TGCAGTTGGGATAAGGGAGTAAATGAGCAGTTCTTC.

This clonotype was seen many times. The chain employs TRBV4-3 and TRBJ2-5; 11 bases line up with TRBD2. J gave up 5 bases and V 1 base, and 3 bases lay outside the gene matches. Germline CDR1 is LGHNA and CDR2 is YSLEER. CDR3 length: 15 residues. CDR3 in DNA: TGCGCCAGCAGCCAAGGACTAGCGGGGTTGGAGACCCAGTACTTC. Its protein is CASSQGLAGLETQYF.

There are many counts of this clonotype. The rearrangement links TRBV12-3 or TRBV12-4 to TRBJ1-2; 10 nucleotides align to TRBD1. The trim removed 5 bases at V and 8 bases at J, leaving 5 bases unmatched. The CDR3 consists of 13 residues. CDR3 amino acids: CASSRDRGVGYTF. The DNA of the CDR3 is TGTGCCAGCAGTCGGGACAGGGGTGTCGGCTACACCTTC.

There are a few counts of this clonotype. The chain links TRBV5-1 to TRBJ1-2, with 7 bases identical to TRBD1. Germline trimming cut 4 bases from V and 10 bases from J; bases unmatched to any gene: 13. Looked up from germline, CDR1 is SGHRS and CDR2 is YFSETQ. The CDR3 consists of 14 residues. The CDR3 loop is CASSGGQPLEVYTF. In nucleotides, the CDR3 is TGCGCCAGCAGCGGGGGACAGCCACTGGAGGTCTACACCTTC.

The DNA of the CDR3 is TGCAGCGTTGGGGGGGGCGAGCAGTACTTC. Translated, it gives CSVGGGEQYF. This chain uses TRBV29-1 with TRBJ2-7; 7 bases agree with TRBD2. There are 10 residues in the CDR3. Germline V gene data show CDR1 as SQVTM and CDR2 as ANQGSEA. V lost 4 bases, J lost 6 bases, and 0 bases stayed unmatched.

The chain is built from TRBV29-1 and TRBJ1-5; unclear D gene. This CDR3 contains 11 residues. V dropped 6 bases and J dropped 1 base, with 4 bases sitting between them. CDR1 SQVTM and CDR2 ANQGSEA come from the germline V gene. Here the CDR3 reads CSVPSNQPQHF. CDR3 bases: TGCAGCGTACCGAGCAATCAGCCCCAGCATTTT.

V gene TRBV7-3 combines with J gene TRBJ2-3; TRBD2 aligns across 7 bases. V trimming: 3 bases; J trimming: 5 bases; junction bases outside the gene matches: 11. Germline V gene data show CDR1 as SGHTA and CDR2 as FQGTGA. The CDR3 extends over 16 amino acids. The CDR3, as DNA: TGTGCCAGCAGCTTTATTGGCGGGAGCGATATAGATACGCAGTATTTT. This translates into CASSFIGGSDIDTQYF.

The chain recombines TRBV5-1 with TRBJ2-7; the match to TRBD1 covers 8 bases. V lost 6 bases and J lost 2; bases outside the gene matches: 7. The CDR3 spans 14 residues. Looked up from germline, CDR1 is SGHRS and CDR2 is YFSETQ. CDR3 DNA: TGCGCCAGCAAGGAACAGACAGGGGCCTACGAGCAGTACTTC. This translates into CASKEQTGAYEQYF.

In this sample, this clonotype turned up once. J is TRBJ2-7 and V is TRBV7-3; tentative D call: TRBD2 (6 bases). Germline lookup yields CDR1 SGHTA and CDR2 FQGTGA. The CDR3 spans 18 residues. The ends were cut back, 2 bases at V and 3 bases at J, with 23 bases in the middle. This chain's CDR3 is CASSLVSGNTGPYYEQYF. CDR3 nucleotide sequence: TGTGCCAGCAGCTTAGTTAGCGGTAACACCGGGCCTTACTACGAGCAGTACTTC.

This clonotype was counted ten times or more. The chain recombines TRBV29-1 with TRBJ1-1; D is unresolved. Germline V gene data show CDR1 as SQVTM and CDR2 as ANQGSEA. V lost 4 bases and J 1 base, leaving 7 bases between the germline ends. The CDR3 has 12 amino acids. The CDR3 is CSVVWENTEAFF. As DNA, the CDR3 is TGCAGCGTTGTTTGGGAGAACACTGAAGCTTTCTTT.

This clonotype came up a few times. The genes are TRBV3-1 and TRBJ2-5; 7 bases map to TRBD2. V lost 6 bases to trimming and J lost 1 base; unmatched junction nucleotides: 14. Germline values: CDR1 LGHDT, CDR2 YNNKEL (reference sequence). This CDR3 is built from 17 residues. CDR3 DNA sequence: TGTGCCAGCAGTCCAAGAGCGGGGACTCAAAGCCAAGAGACCCAGTACTTC. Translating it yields CASSPRAGTQSQETQYF.

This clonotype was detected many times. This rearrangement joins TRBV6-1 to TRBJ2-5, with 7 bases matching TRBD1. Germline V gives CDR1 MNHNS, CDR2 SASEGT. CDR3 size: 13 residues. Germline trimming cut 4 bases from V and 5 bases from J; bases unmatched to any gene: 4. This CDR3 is CASSVQGFETQYF. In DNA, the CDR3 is TGTGCCAGCAGTGTACAGGGGTTCGAGACCCAGTACTTC.

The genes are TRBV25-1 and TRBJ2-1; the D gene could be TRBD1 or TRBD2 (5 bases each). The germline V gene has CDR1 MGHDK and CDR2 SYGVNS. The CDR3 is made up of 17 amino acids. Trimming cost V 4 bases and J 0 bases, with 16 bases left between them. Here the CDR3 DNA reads TGTGCCAGCAGTGGGGTTAGAGAGGGGAGCTCCTACAATGAGCAGTTCTTC. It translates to CASSGVREGSSYNEQFF.